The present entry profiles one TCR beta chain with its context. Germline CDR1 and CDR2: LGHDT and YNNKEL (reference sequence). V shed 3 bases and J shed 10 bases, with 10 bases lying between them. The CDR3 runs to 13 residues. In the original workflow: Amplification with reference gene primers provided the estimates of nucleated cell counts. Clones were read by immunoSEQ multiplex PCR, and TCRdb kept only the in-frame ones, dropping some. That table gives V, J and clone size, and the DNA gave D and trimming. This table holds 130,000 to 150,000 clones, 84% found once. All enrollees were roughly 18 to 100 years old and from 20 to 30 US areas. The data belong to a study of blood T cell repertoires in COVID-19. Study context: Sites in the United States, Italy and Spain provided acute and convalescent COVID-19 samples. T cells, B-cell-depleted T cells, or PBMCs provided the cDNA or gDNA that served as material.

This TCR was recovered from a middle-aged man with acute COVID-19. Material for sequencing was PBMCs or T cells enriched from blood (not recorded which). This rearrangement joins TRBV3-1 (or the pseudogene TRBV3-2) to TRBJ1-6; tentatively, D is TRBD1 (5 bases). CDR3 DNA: TGTGCCAGCAGCCACAGGGCGGAATCACCCCTCCACTTT. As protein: CASSHRAESPLHF.